The 9 T cell receptor beta chains presented below share a single source sample, sequenced in a study of OX40 agonist ivuxolimab in advanced cancers. Method: immunoSEQ multiplex PCR; TCRdb's copy keeps in-frame clones and lacks some. This sample has some 40,000 clones, with roughly nine tenths found just once. Specimen: CD4+ or CD8+ T cells sorted from blood, collected in a trial of the OX40 agonist ivuxolimab. These receptor sequences come from an adult with an advanced solid tumor such as melanoma, head and neck, liver or kidney cancer.

The chain uses TRBV6-1 and TRBJ2-1; 9 positions match TRBD2. Losses at the gene ends were 2 bases for V and 8 bases for J; bases not matched to a gene: 4. CDR1 and CDR2 (germline): MNHNS, SASEGT. The CDR3 runs 14 residues. The CDR3 protein is CASSEIAGVDEQFF. CDR3 DNA: TGTGCCAGCAGTGAAATAGCGGGAGTCGATGAGCAGTTCTTC.

The rearrangement joins TRBV7-8 to TRBJ2-3; 12 bases are a match to TRBD2. There are 16 residues in the CDR3. Germline lookup yields CDR1 SGHVS and CDR2 FQNEAQ. V shed 5 bases and J 2 bases; nucleotides not matched to a gene: 5. This CDR3 reads CASSLTSGRATDTQYF. The CDR3 DNA follows: TGTGCCAGCAGCCTGACTAGCGGGAGAGCCACAGATACGCAGTATTTT.

The table lists this clone with a few counts. A junction boundary mismatches the germline segment, possibly from a read error. This chain joins TRBV7-7 and TRBJ2-1; a possible D gene is TRBD2 (6 bases). This CDR3 has 15 amino acids. Germline V CDR1 and CDR2: SSHAT, FNYEAQ (reference sequence). The DNA of the CDR3 is TGTGCTAGCAGCTTAGGGGCGGGATCTTCCAATGAGCAGTTCTTC. Its protein product is CASSLGAGSSNEQFF. Using reference TRBV7-7 and TRBJ2-1 for the parts outside the CDR3, the full variable domain is GAGVSQSPRYKVTKRGQDVTLRCDPISSHATLYWYQQALGQGPEFLTYFNYEAQPDKSGLPSDRFSAERPEGSISTLTIQRTEQRDSAMYRCASSLGAGSSNEQFFGPGTRLTVL.

This chain joins TRBV6-5 and TRBJ2-2; D remains unclear. Trimming took off 2 bases at V and 0 bases at J, with 7 bases between the two ends. Germline V gene sequence: CDR1 MNHEY, CDR2 SVGAGI. This CDR3 region has 15 residues. In DNA, the CDR3 is TGTGCCAGCAGTTACGGTCTGACGAACACCGGGGAGCTGTTTTTT. Protein product: CASSYGLTNTGELFF.

J is TRBJ2-3 and V is TRBV28; no clear D. The germline V and J ends were trimmed by 2 bases and 8 bases, with 11 bases remaining between them. The CDR3 is 13 residues long. Per germline, CDR1 MDHEN and CDR2 SYDVKM. The CDR3 here is CASSLLGKGTQYF. For the CDR3, the DNA is TGTGCCAGCAGTTTACTAGGTAAAGGTACGCAGTATTTT.

The rearrangement links TRBV7-8 to TRBJ2-7; D uncertain. The V and J ends lost 1 base and 5 bases respectively, with 15 bases between them. The CDR3 extends over 15 amino acids. Germline values: CDR1 SGHVS, CDR2 FQNEAQ. CDR3 protein: CASSLGSYAGDEQYF. DNA of the CDR3: TGTGCCAGCAGCTTAGGCAGCTATGCCGGAGACGAGCAGTACTTC.

The chain couples TRBV10-2 to TRBJ1-1; a weak D match, TRBD1 (6 bases). CDR3 size: 13 residues. V gave up 3 bases and J gave up 8 bases, with 13 bases separating them. The germline V gene has CDR1 WSHSY and CDR2 SAAADI. CDR3 region: CASSEQGVTEAFF. The CDR3 nucleotides are TGCGCCAGCAGTGAACAGGGAGTAACGGAAGCTTTCTTT.

This sequence joins TRBV9 and TRBJ2-3; possibly TRBD1 for D (6 bases). The CDR3 runs to 15 residues. Germline lookup yields CDR1 SGDLS and CDR2 YYNGEE. V lost 3 bases and J 3 bases, leaving 14 bases between the germline ends. The CDR3 loop is CASSEGGFGTDTQYF. CDR3 in DNA: TGTGCCAGCAGCGAAGGGGGATTTGGGACAGATACGCAGTATTTT.

On this clone itself: A junction boundary mismatches the germline segment, possibly from a read error. The V and J genes are TRBV25-1 and TRBJ1-4; no reliable D call. Germline CDR1 MGHDK, CDR2 SYGVNS. CDR3 length equals 11 residues. In nucleotides, the CDR3 is TGTGCCAGCAGTGACCTACATCATTTGGTTTTT. It encodes CASSDLHHLVF.